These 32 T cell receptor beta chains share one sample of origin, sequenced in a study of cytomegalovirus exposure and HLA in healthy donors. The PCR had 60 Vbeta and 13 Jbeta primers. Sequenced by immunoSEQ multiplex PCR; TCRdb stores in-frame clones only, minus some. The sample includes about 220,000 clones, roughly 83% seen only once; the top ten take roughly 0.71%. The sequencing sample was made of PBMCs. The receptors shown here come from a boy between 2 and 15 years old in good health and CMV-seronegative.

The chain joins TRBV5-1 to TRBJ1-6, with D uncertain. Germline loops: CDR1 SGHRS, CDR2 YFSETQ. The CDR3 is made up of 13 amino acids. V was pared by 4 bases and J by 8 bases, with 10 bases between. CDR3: CASSQTRDSPLHF. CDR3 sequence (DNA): TGCGCCAGCAGCCAGACGCGGGATTCACCCCTCCACTTT.

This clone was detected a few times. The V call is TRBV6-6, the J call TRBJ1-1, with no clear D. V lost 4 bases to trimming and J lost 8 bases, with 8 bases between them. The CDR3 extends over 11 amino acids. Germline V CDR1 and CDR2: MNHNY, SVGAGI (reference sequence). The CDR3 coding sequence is TGTGCCAGCAGTTCGACGGAGGAAGCTTTCTTT. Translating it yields CASSSTEEAFF.

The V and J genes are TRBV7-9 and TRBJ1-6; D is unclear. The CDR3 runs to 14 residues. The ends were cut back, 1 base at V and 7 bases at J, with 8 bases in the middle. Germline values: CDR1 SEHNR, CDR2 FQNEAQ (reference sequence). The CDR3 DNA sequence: TGTGCCAGCAGCTTAGATGGGAGAAATTCACCCCTCCACTTT. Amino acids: CASSLDGRNSPLHF.

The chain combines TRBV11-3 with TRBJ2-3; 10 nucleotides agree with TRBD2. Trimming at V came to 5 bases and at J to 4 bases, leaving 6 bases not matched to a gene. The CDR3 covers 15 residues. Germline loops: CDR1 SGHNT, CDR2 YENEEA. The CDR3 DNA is TGTGCCAGCAGCCCCACCAGCGGGGGGGCAGATACGCAGTATTTT. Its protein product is CASSPTSGGADTQYF. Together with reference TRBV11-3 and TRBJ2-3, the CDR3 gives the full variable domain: EAGVVQSPRYKIIEKKQPVAFWCNPISGHNTLYWYLQNLGQGPELLIRYENEEAVDDSQLPKDRFSAERLKGVDSTLKIQPAELGDSAVYLCASSPTSGGADTQYFGPGTRLTVL.

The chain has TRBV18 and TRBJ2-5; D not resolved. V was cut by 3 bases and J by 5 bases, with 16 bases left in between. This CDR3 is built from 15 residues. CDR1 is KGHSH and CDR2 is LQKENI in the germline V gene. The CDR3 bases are TGTGCCAGCTCACCCGAGGCTGGCCGAGTGGAGACCCAGTACTTC. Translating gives CASSPEAGRVETQYF.

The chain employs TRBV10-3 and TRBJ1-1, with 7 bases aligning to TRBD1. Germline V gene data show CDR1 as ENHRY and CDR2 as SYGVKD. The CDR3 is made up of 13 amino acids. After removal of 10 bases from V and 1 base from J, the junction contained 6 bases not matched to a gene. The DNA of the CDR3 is TGTGCCACCTGGACAGGCGGGAACACTGAAGCTTTCTTT. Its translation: CATWTGGNTEAFF.

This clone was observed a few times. The CDR3 spells CAWMDTHTEAFF. The CDR3 DNA follows: TGTGCCTGGATGGACACACACACTGAAGCTTTCTTT. V is TRBV30 and J is TRBJ1-1; D possibly corresponds to TRBD1 (5 bases). V shed 4 bases and J shed 3 bases, with 9 bases lying between them. Germline V lookup: CDR1 GTSNPN, CDR2 SVGIG (reference sequence). This CDR3 is built from 12 residues.

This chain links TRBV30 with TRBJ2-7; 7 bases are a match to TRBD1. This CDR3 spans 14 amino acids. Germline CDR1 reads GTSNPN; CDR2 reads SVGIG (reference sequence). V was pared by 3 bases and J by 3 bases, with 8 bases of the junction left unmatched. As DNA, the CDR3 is TGTGCCTGGAGGGGGTACAGGGGCCGCTACGAGCAGTACTTC. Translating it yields CAWRGYRGRYEQYF.

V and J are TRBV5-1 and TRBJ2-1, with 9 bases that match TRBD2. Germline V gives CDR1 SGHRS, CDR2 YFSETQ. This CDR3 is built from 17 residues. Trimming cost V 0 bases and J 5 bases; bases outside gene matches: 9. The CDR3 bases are TGCGCCAGCAGCTTGGCCGGGCGGGGGGGTACCCACAATGAGCAGTTCTTC. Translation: CASSLAGRGGTHNEQFF.

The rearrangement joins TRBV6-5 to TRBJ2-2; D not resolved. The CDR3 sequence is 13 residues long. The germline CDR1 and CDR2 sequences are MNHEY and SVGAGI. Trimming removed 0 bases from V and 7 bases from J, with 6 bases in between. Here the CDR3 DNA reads TGTGCCAGCAGTTACTCGCGGAACGGGGAGCTGTTTTTT. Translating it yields CASSYSRNGELFF.

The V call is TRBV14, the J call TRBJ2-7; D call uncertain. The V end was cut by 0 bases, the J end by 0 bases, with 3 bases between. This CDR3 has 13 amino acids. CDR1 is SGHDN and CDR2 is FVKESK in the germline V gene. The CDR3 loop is CASSQDNSYEQYF. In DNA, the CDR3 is TGTGCCAGCAGCCAAGATAACTCCTACGAGCAGTACTTC.

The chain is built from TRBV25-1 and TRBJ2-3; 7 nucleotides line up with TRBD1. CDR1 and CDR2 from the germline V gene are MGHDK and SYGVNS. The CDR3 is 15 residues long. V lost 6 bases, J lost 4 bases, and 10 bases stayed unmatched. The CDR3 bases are TGTGCCAGCAGCCAGACAGGGTGGTATTCAGATACGCAGTATTTT. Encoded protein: CASSQTGWYSDTQYF.

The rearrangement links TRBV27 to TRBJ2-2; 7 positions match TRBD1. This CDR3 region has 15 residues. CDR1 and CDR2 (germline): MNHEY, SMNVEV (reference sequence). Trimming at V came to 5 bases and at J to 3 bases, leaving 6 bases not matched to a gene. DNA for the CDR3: TGTGCCAGCAGTGAAGGGGGCTGGGACACCGGGGAGCTGTTTTTT. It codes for CASSEGGWDTGELFF.

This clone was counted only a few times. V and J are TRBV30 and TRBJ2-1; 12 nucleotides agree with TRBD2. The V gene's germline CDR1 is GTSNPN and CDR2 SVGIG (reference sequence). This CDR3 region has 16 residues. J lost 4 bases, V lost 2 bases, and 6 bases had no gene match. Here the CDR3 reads CAWSPLTSGRYNEQFF. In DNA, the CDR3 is TGTGCCTGGAGTCCTCTTACTAGCGGGAGGTACAATGAGCAGTTCTTC.

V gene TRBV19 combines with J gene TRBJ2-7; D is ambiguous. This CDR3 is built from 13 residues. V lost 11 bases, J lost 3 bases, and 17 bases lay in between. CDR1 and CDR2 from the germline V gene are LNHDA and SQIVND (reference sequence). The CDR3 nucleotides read TGTGCCGGCCTAAAGATTTACAGCTACGAGCAGTACTTC. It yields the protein CAGLKIYSYEQYF.

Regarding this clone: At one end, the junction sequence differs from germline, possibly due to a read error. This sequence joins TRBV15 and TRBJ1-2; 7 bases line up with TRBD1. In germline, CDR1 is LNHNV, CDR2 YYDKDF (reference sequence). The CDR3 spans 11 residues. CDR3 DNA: TGTGCCACCAGCAGAGGCCGGGACAGAGTCTTC. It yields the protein CATSRGRDRVF.

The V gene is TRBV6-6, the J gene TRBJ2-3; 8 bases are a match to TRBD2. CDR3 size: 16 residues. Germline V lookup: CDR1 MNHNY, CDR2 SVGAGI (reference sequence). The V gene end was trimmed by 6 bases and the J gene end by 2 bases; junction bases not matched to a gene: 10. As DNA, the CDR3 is TGTGCCAGCAGGGTAGAAGCGGGGGAGAACACAGATACGCAGTATTTT. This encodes CASRVEAGENTDTQYF.

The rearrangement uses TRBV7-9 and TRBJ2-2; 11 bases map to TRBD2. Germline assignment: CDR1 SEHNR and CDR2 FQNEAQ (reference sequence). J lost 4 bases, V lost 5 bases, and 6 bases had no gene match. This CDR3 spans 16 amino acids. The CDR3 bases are TGTGCCAGCAGCCCCAGCGGGACTAGCGGCACCGGGGAGCTGTTTTTT. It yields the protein CASSPSGTSGTGELFF.

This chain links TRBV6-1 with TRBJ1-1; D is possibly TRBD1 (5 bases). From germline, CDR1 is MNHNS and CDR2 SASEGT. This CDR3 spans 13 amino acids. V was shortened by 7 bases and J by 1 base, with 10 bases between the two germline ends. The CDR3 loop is CASTLQGNTEAFF. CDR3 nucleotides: TGTGCCAGCACCCTCCAGGGGAACACTGAAGCTTTCTTT.

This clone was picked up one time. CDR3 nucleotide sequence: TGTGCCAGCTCACCCCTATCAGGGGGGCTTAACACTGAAGCTTTCTTT. Amino acid sequence: CASSPLSGGLNTEAFF. V usage is TRBV18 and J usage is TRBJ1-1, with TRBD1 identical over 7 bases. Germline V lookup: CDR1 KGHSH, CDR2 LQKENI. V trimming: 3 bases; J trimming: 2 bases; junction bases outside the gene matches: 9. The CDR3 runs 16 residues.

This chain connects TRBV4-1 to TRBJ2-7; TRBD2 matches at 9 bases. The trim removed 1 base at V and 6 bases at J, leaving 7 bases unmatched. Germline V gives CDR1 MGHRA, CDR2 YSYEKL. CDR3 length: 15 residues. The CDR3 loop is CASSQGGTSLVEQYF. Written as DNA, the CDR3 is TGCGCCAGCAGCCAAGGGGGGACTAGCTTGGTCGAGCAGTACTTC.

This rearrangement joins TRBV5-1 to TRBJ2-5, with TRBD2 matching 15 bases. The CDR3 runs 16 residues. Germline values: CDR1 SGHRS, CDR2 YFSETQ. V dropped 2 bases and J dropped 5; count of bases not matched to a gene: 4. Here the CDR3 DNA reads TGCGCCAGCAGCTTACAAGGGACTAGCGGGAGGGAGACCCAGTACTTC. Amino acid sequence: CASSLQGTSGRETQYF.

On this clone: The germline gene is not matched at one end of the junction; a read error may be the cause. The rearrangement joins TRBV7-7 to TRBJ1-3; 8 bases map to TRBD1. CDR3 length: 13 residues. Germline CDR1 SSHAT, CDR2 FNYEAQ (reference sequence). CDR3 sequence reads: CASSPDREGTIYF. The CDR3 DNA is TGTGCTAGCAGCCCGGACAGGGAGGGCACCATATATTTT.

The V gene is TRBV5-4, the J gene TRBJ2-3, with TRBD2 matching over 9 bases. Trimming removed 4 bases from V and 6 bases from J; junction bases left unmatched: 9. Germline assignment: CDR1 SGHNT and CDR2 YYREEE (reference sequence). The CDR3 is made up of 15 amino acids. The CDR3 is CASSIPGLALDTQYF. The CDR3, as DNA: TGTGCCAGCAGCATACCGGGACTAGCTCTCGATACGCAGTATTTT.

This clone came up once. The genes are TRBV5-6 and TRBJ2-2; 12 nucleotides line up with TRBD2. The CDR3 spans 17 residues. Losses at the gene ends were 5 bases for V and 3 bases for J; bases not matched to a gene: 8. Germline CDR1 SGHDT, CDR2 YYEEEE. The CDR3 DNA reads TGTGCCAGCAGGTCCCGACTAGCGGGAGATGACACCGGGGAGCTGTTTTTT. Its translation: CASRSRLAGDDTGELFF.

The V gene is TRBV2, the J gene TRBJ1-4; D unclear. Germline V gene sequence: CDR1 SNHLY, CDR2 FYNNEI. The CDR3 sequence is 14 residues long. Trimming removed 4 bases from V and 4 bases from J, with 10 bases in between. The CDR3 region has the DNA TGTGCCAGCAGTGGGCATGGGCTTAATGAAAAACTGTTTTTT. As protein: CASSGHGLNEKLFF.

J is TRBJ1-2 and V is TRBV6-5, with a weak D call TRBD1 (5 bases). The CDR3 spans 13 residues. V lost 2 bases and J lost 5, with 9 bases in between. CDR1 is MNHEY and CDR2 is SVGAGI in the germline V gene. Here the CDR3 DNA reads TGTGCCAGCAGTTACGAGACAGCGTATGGCTACACCTTC. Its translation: CASSYETAYGYTF.

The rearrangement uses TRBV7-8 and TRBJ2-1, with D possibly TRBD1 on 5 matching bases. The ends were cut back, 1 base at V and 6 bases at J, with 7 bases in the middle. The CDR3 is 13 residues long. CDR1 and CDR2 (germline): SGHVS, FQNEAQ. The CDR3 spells CASSLVTGNEQFF. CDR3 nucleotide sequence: TGTGCCAGCAGCTTAGTAACAGGCAATGAGCAGTTCTTC.

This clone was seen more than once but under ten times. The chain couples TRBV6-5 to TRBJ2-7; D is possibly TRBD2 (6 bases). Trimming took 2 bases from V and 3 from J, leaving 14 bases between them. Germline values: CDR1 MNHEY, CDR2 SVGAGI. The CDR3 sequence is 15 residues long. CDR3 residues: CASSYVGGGGYEQYF. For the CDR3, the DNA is TGTGCCAGCAGTTACGTTGGGGGAGGAGGCTACGAGCAGTACTTC.

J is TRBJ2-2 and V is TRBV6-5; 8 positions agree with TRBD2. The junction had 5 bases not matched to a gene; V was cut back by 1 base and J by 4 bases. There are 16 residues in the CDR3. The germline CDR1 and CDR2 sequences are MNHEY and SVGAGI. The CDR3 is CASSYFRGGGTGELFF. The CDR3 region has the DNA TGTGCCAGCAGTTACTTCCGGGGGGGCGGCACCGGGGAGCTGTTTTTT.

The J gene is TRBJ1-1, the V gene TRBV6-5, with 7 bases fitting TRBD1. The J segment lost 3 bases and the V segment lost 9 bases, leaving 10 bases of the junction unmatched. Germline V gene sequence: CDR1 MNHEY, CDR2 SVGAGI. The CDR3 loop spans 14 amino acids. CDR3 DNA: TGTGCCAGGGGGAGACAGGGCAGGGACACTGAAGCTTTCTTT. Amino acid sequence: CARGRQGRDTEAFF.

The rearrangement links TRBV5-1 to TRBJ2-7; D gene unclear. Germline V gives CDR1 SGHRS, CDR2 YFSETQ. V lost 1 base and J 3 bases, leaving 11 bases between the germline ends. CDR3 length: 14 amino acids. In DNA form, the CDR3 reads TGCGCCAGCAGCTTGACCACCCGAGGCTACGAGCAGTACTTC. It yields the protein CASSLTTRGYEQYF.